Described below is a single TCR beta chain sequence and its context. In the PCR, 60 Vbeta and 13 Jbeta primers were used. Sequenced by immunoSEQ multiplex PCR; TCRdb stores in-frame clones only, minus some. Recorded for this sample: 150,000 or so clones. In germline, CDR1 is LGHNA, CDR2 YSLEER. The CDR3 sequence is 16 residues long. V shed 0 bases and J shed 6 bases, with 17 bases lying between them. The data belong to a study of cytomegalovirus exposure and HLA in healthy donors. The chain links TRBV4-3 to TRBJ1-1; D is ambiguous. This sequence originates from a woman aged 45-59 years in good health and CMV-seronegative. The material sequenced was PBMCs. The CDR3 nucleotides are TGCGCCAGCAGCCAAGATCGACTCCAGCCAACATCTGAAGCTTTCTTT. It yields the protein CASSQDRLQPTSEAFF.